The rows below give T cell receptor beta chains drawn from one sample of a study of OX40 agonist ivuxolimab in advanced cancers. TCRdb's copy holds only in-frame clones and misses some; the assay was immunoSEQ multiplex PCR. The table has tens of thousands of clones, roughly nine tenths seen once. The material sequenced was CD4+ or CD8+ T cells sorted from blood, taken in a trial of the OX40 agonist ivuxolimab. These receptors all come from an adult with an advanced solid tumor such as melanoma, head and neck, liver or kidney cancer. Each CDR3 is given with its conserved first and last residue. Each record gives: J gene, D gene, V gene, clone size, CDR3 DNA, CDR3 protein. The D gene is left open where the match is weak. Clone size is given for some rows only: seen once, a few or many times, or a class if the clone is expanded.

>TRBJ1-2|-|TRBV18|-
TGTGCCAGCTCACCACAGGGGAACGTCGGCTACACCTTC
CASSPQGNVGYTF
>TRBJ1-1|-|TRBV7-9|-
TGTGCCAGCAGCTTAGCCGGGGGGGTGAGGAACACTGAAGCTTTCTTT
CASSLAGGVRNTEAFF
>TRBJ1-6|TRBD1|TRBV19|-
TGTGCCAGTGCGGACAGGGTGGGGAGCTCCTATAATTCACCCCTCCACTTT
CASADRVGSSYNSPLHF
>TRBJ1-5|-|TRBV6-4|-
TGTGCCAGCAGTGAGGGGGCTTTGGCTCGCCAGCATTTT
CASSEGALARQHF
>TRBJ1-1|-|TRBV10-3|once
TGTGCCATCAGTGAGTCGAGAGGGGGCACTGAAGCTTTCTTT
CAISESRGGTEAFF
>TRBJ2-1|TRBD2|TRBV7-9|-
TGTGCCAGCAGCTCTACAGGACTAGCGAACAATGAGCAGTTCTTC
CASSSTGLANNEQFF
>TRBJ1-4|-|TRBV7-9|-
TGTGCCAGCAGCTTGGGTCAGTGGGAAAAACTGTTTTTT
CASSLGQWEKLFF
>TRBJ1-1|-|TRBV27|-
TGTGCCAGCAGTTTATTGGGGGCGGGGGAAGCTTTCTTT
CASSLLGAGEAFF
>TRBJ2-5|TRBD2|TRBV11-2|-
TGTGCCAGCAGCTTAAGATCTAGCGGGGGGGTCCAAGAGACCCAGTACTTC
CASSLRSSGGVQETQYF
>TRBJ1-2|TRBD1|TRBV6-1|-
TGTGCCAGCAGTGAAGGCGGGACAGGATATGGCTACACCTTC
CASSEGGTGYGYTF
>TRBJ2-1|TRBD1|TRBV5-1|-
TGCGCCAGCAGCGCGGCCGGGACAGGGGGCTTCGTTTCCTACAATGAGCAGTTCTTC
CASSAAGTGGFVSYNEQFF
>TRBJ1-5|TRBD1|TRBV19|-
TGTGCCAGTAGTATCCAACAAGGGGGCAGCCATCAGCCCCAGCATTTT
CASSIQQGGSHQPQHF
>TRBJ1-2|TRBD1|TRBV5-4|-
TGTGCCAGCAGCCGCGGACAGGGAGGGGACTATGGCTACACCTTC
CASSRGQGGDYGYTF
>TRBJ2-3|TRBD1|TRBV5-1|-
TGCGCCAGCAGGCCCCGTTCAGGGGGCGGGGCAGATACGCAGTATTTT
CASRPRSGGGADTQYF
>TRBJ2-5|TRBD1|TRBV2|-
TGTGCCAGCCGGACAGGGGACCAAGAGACCCAGTACTTC
CASRTGDQETQYF
>TRBJ2-1|-|TRBV4-1|-
TGCGCCAGCAGCCAAAGTCCTGCACGGACCCATGAGCAGTTCTTC
CASSQSPARTHEQFF